The 28 T cell receptor beta chains reported below all come from one sample, sequenced in a study of T cells in Graves' hyperthyroidism and ophthalmopathy. Using RNA transcripts as the source, TCR beta CDR3 regions were amplified. First-round RT-PCR with HTBI primers amplified the TCR CDR3 region. One entry per CDR3 protein, called by TCRdb with MiXCR from the multiplex PCR reads. The table has about 680,000 distinct CDR3 sequences, over 35% seen once; the top ten hold around 29%. Material for sequencing was blood. These receptors all stem from a woman aged 40-49 years with Graves' hyperthyroidism.

The rearrangement joins TRBV12-3 or TRBV12-4 to TRBJ2-7; D may be TRBD1 (5 bases). V lost 0 bases and J lost 6, with 9 bases in between. The CDR3 extends over 13 amino acids. CDR3 sequence reads: CASSLAQGAEQYF. For the CDR3, the DNA is TGTGCCAGCAGTTTAGCGCAAGGGGCCGAGCAGTACTTC.

The count of this clonotype is one. This rearrangement joins TRBV4-3 to TRBJ1-5; possible D gene TRBD1, 5 bases. This CDR3 comprises 14 residues. CDR1 LGHNA and CDR2 YSLEER come from the germline V gene. The V end lost 1 base, the J end lost 4 bases, and 8 bases lay between the germline ends. In DNA, the CDR3 is TGCGCCAGCAGCCAAGTGGCAGGGAATCAGCCCCAGCATTTT. It is translated as CASSQVAGNQPQHF.

The chain has TRBV7-3 and TRBJ2-3; D might be TRBD1 (6 bases). The CDR3 is made up of 15 amino acids. Trimming shortened V by 2 bases and J by 3 bases, and 12 bases separated the two germline ends. From germline, CDR1 is SGHTA and CDR2 FQGTGA. The DNA for the CDR3 is TGTGCCAGCAGCTTACGCAGGGGTCCAACAGATACGCAGTATTTT. Its translation: CASSLRRGPTDTQYF.

The chain is built from TRBV5-1 and TRBJ2-7; D may be TRBD1 or TRBD2 (5 bases each). Trimming stripped 4 bases from V and 3 bases from J, with 14 bases between. The germline gives CDR1 SGHRS, CDR2 YFSETQ. This CDR3 has 14 amino acids. CDR3 sequence (DNA): TGCGCCAGCAGCGTGGTTGGGGGTTACTACGAGCAGTACTTC. It codes for CASSVVGGYYEQYF.

On this clonotype itself: Being one base from a much bigger clone, this may be a read error. The chain links TRBV10-2 to TRBJ2-7; D is undetermined. Trimming took off 1 base at V and 4 bases at J, with 20 bases between the two ends. The CDR3 totals 17 residues. Germline V gene lookup returns CDR1 WSHSY and CDR2 SAAADI. CDR3 residues: CASSELDLAARKYEQYF. DNA for the CDR3: TGCGCCAGCAGTGAGTTGGATCTGGCAGCGCGAAAGTACGAGCAGTACTTC.

There are many counts of this clonotype. The chain joins TRBV2 to TRBJ2-5, with 7 bases lining up with TRBD1. Germline CDR1 and CDR2: SNHLY and FYNNEI. The CDR3 is 13 amino acids. Losses at the gene ends were 7 bases for V and 3 bases for J; bases not matched to a gene: 5. CDR3 sequence reads: CASTYDREETQYF. Written as DNA, the CDR3 is TGTGCCAGCACCTATGACAGGGAAGAGACCCAGTACTTC.

This clonotype was observed a few times. This chain connects TRBV7-9 to TRBJ2-7; a possible D gene is TRBD1 (6 bases). This CDR3 comprises 14 residues. V was shortened by 4 bases and J by 3 bases, with 13 bases between the two germline ends. Germline V gene lookup returns CDR1 SEHNR and CDR2 FQNEAQ (reference sequence). CDR3 DNA: TGTGCCAGCAGCTCAAGCCGGGACATCTACGAGCAGTACTTC. It is translated as CASSSSRDIYEQYF. The whole variable domain, remainder taken from reference TRBV7-9 and TRBJ2-7, is DTGVSQNPRHKITKRGQNVTFRCDPISEHNRLYWYRQTLGQGPEFLTYFQNEAQLEKSRLLSDRFSAERPKGSFSTLEIQRTEQGDSAMYLCASSSSRDIYEQYFGPGTRLTVT.

This clonotype was counted between two and nine times. The chain combines TRBV14 with TRBJ2-5; 9 bases align to TRBD1. V was pared by 4 bases and J by 3 bases, with 18 bases of the junction left unmatched. The CDR3 has 19 residues. Germline CDR1 is SGHDN and CDR2 is FVKESK. The CDR3 here is CASSPGQGTRAYSEETQYF. For the CDR3, the DNA is TGTGCCAGCAGCCCGGGACAGGGCACACGGGCGTACTCGGAAGAGACCCAGTACTTC.

This clonotype was counted many times. This chain uses TRBV29-1 with TRBJ1-3; no definite D call. Germline V gives CDR1 SQVTM, CDR2 ANQGSEA. With 4 bases removed from V and 0 bases from J, the gap between germline ends came to 7 bases. The CDR3 runs to 13 residues. Here the CDR3 reads CSVASTSGNTIYF. The CDR3 DNA sequence: TGCAGCGTTGCAAGTACCTCTGGAAACACCATATATTTT. Full variable domain (rest looked up from reference TRBV29-1 and TRBJ1-3): SAVISQKPSRDICQRGTSLTIQCQVDSQVTMMFWYRQQPGQSLTLIATANQGSEATYESGFVIDKFPISRPNLTFSTLTVSNMSPEDSSIYLCSVASTSGNTIYFGEGSWLTVV.

This clonotype was picked up many times. This chain links TRBV6-5 with TRBJ1-5, with 8 bases aligning to TRBD1. CDR3 length: 13 amino acids. CDR1 and CDR2 from the germline V gene are MNHEY and SVGAGI. V lost 2 bases and J lost 7; bases outside the gene matches: 1. As DNA, the CDR3 is TGTGCCAGCAGTTACCAGGGGGCACAGCCCCAGCATTTT. Its protein product is CASSYQGAQPQHF.

This clonotype was found many times. Relative to the germline gene, one junction end is altered; a read error may explain this. The rearrangement links TRBV7-7 to TRBJ2-7; 8 bases map to TRBD1. Germline V lookup: CDR1 SSHAT, CDR2 FNYEAQ (reference sequence). This CDR3 has 15 residues. The CDR3: CASSPGQGASYEQYF. The CDR3 DNA sequence: TGTGCTAGCAGCCCCGGACAGGGCGCCTCCTACGAGCAGTACTTC.

Concerning this clonotype: This may stem from a read error, because a much larger clone lies one nucleotide away. The chain has TRBV12-3 or TRBV12-4 and TRBJ1-2, with D unresolved. V was shortened by 1 base and J by 4 bases, with 10 bases between the two germline ends. This CDR3 has 14 residues. The CDR3 DNA follows: TGTGCCAGCAGTTTAGGACGGGCTCCCTATGGCTACACCTTC. Translating it yields CASSLGRAPYGYTF.

The rearrangement joins TRBV9 to TRBJ1-6, with D perhaps TRBD1 (5 bases). CDR3 length: 12 residues. CDR1 and CDR2 (germline): SGDLS, YYNGEE. V gave up 4 bases and J gave up 10 bases, with 9 bases separating them. CDR3 sequence reads: CASSNGGSPLHF. CDR3 sequence (DNA): TGTGCCAGCAGCAACGGGGGGTCACCCCTCCACTTT.

This clonotype was counted ten times or more. This chain links TRBV12-3 or TRBV12-4 with TRBJ1-6; D is perhaps TRBD1 (5 bases). Trimming removed 5 bases from V and 10 bases from J, with 18 bases in between. The CDR3 contains 15 residues. CDR3 bases: TGTGCCAGCAGTCCTGGGACGGTGCGCGGGTCACCCCTCCACTTT. Its protein product is CASSPGTVRGSPLHF.

The V and J genes are TRBV29-1 and TRBJ1-2; 7 nucleotides agree with TRBD1. Unmatched junction bases numbered 23, after V lost 6 bases and J lost 4 bases. Germline V gene sequence: CDR1 SQVTM, CDR2 ANQGSEA. The CDR3 is 18 residues long. CDR3 nucleotides: TGCAGCGTCGCCTCCGGGACGGGGGATAGACAGGGCCTCTATGGCTACACCTTC. Protein: CSVASGTGDRQGLYGYTF.

The chain uses TRBV7-6 and TRBJ1-1; D is unresolved. V was cut by 3 bases and J by 1 base, with 15 bases left in between. The CDR3 has 16 residues. The germline V gene has CDR1 SGHVS and CDR2 FNYEAQ. The CDR3 sequence is CASSLVPGERNTEAFF. The CDR3 region has the DNA TGTGCCAGCAGCTTGGTCCCCGGGGAGCGGAACACTGAAGCTTTCTTT.

This clonotype was counted at least ten times. The rearrangement links TRBV7-9 to TRBJ2-7, with 7 bases fitting TRBD1. CDR1 and CDR2 from the germline V gene are SEHNR and FQNEAQ (reference sequence). V was pared by 1 base and J by 7 bases, with 7 bases of the junction left unmatched. The CDR3 length is 14 residues. This chain's CDR3 is CASSLGQGLTEQYF. The CDR3 DNA follows: TGTGCCAGCAGCTTAGGACAGGGTCTTACAGAGCAGTACTTC.

This clonotype was picked up a small number of times. This rearrangement joins TRBV3-1 to TRBJ2-7; 11 nucleotides agree with TRBD2. This CDR3 region has 12 residues. Losses at the gene ends were 5 bases for V and 12 bases for J; bases not matched to a gene: 6. CDR1 is LGHDT and CDR2 is YNNKEL in the germline V gene (reference sequence). The chain's CDR3 is CASSTGLAVRYF. DNA for the CDR3: TGTGCCAGCAGCACGGGACTAGCGGTACGGTACTTC.

Of note for this clonotype: One base away lies a much larger clone, so this may be a sequencing read error. The genes are TRBV11-2 and TRBJ1-2, with TRBD1 matching 8 bases. Germline V CDR1 and CDR2: SGHAT, FQNNGV. This CDR3 spans 14 amino acids. The CDR3 sequence: CASTPRQGSYGHTF. The CDR3 DNA is TGTGCCAGCACCCCTAGACAGGGGAGCTATGGCCACACCTTC.

This clonotype was observed many times. The chain is built from TRBV9 and TRBJ1-1; weak D call: TRBD1 (5 bases). The CDR3 is made up of 13 amino acids. The V end was cut by 4 bases, the J end by 5 bases, with 12 bases between. Germline values: CDR1 SGDLS, CDR2 YYNGEE. Here the CDR3 DNA reads TGTGCCAGCAGCACCCTCCGGGGGACTGAAGCTTTCTTT. It encodes CASSTLRGTEAFF.

This clonotype was counted a few times. It may be a read error: a sequence one base away is much more abundant. The conserved final phenylalanine or tryptophan is absent from the CDR3, which likely points to a read error. The CDR3 loop reads CSVSRGQNTEAFL. The CDR3 DNA follows: TGCAGCGTTTCTCGGGGCCAGAACACTGAAGCTTTCCTT. The chain joins TRBV29-1 to TRBJ1-1, with a possible D match to TRBD1 (5 bases). Looked up from germline, CDR1 is SQVTM and CDR2 is ANQGSEA. The length of the CDR3 is 13 residues. Trimming cost V 5 bases and J 1 base, with 11 bases left between them.

This clonotype was found a few times. The chain recombines TRBV5-5 with TRBJ2-2; 7 nucleotides agree with TRBD1. Germline V gene data show CDR1 as SGHKS and CDR2 as YYEKEE (reference sequence). V lost 4 bases and J lost 4; bases outside the gene matches: 13. The CDR3 covers 17 residues. The CDR3 region is CASSTRQGPRSTGELFF. CDR3 coding DNA: TGTGCCAGCAGCACGAGACAGGGACCCCGAAGCACCGGGGAGCTGTTTTTT.

This clonotype was recorded many times. V usage is TRBV20-1 and J usage is TRBJ2-7; weak D call: TRBD1 (6 bases). Trimming pared 3 bases from V and 3 bases from J, leaving 15 bases between. The CDR3 sequence is 14 residues long. Germline V gene data show CDR1 as DFQATT and CDR2 as SNEGSKA (reference sequence). The CDR3 DNA is TGCAGTGCTAGTAGGACAGCCAGTGGCTACGAGCAGTACTTC. The encoded protein is CSASRTASGYEQYF.

This clonotype was counted a few times. V gene TRBV20-1 combines with J gene TRBJ1-2, with D hard to call. V was shortened by 0 bases and J by 6 bases, with 17 bases between the two germline ends. The CDR3 covers 15 residues. Per germline, CDR1 DFQATT and CDR2 SNEGSKA (reference sequence). DNA of the CDR3: TGCAGTGCTAGAGAAAGAGGAACCTTGTGGGATGGCTACACCTTC. It specifies CSARERGTLWDGYTF.

The chain is built from TRBV5-6 and TRBJ2-7; 8 bases fit TRBD2. Losses at the gene ends were 7 bases for V and 8 bases for J; bases not matched to a gene: 14. The CDR3 runs to 14 residues. Germline V gene sequence: CDR1 SGHDT, CDR2 YYEEEE. CDR3 residues: CASCPSGLADKQYF. CDR3 bases: TGTGCCAGCTGCCCTTCTGGACTAGCAGACAAGCAGTACTTC.

The chain employs TRBV29-1 and TRBJ2-7; 10 bases fit TRBD1. CDR1 is SQVTM and CDR2 is ANQGSEA in the germline V gene. V gave up 8 bases and J gave up 5 bases; unmatched junction bases: 6. The CDR3 runs 12 residues. The CDR3 coding sequence is TGCAGCCAAGACGGGACAGGGGACGAGCAGTACTTC. It specifies CSQDGTGDEQYF.

Turning to this clonotype: Given a much more abundant clone one base away, this may be a read error. The rearrangement links TRBV7-6 to TRBJ2-2; 7 nucleotides match TRBD1. The V and J ends lost 2 bases and 2 bases, in that order; junction bases with no gene match: 5. The germline V gene has CDR1 SGHVS and CDR2 FNYEAQ. This CDR3 is built from 16 residues. The CDR3 sequence: CASSLNRGSNTGELFF. CDR3 sequence (DNA): TGTGCCAGCAGCTTAAACAGGGGATCTAACACCGGGGAGCTGTTTTTT.

This chain uses TRBV25-1 with TRBJ2-5; 11 positions agree with TRBD2. This CDR3 comprises 18 residues. The germline gives CDR1 MGHDK, CDR2 SYGVNS. The ends lost 4 bases at V and 2 bases at J; junction bases unmatched: 12. The CDR3 coding sequence is TGTGCCAGCAGTGCCACCCTGGTAGCGGGAGGGGTACAAGAGACCCAGTACTTC. As protein: CASSATLVAGGVQETQYF.